This T cell receptor (beta chain) was profiled in a study of long-term antiretroviral therapy in people with HIV (dated 2022 in TCRdb). Some background on the complete study: The earliest samples were collected approximately a decade before the 2015 WHO recommendation for immediate ART, a period when ART was typically delayed until CD4 counts fell. A retrospective serial study tested whether ART initiation and durable HIV suppression were associated with changes in peripheral blood TRB repertoire composition and diversity. The cohort contributed fewer than 200 cryopreserved PBMC samples from under 35 adults with confirmed HIV infection, collected serially over a mean of approximately six years (range 1-12). Of the approximately 30 participants with HIV, approximately ten were female. No cross-contamination during QIAcube processing was shown when test extractions of a monoclonal T-cell line were performed alongside 25 to 35 polyclonal samples. Beyond this particular receptor, the publication reports: Because PBMC availability was limited, only the TCR beta chain was sequenced, with no alpha chain pairing. Because pre-ART samples had limited cell numbers, profiling was done on unsorted PBMC rather than on sorted CD4+ and CD8+ T cells. Starting ART was linked to a significant rise in TRB diversity, yet even after long-term ART the diversity remained significantly lower than in transplant donor controls. Expanded TRB clones identified before ART initiation dominated the repertoire at all time points, although this dominance fluctuated and declined in many PLHIV after ART. Compared with controls, HIV repertoires had narrower CDR3 length ranges, and the network structure pointed to an antigen-experienced repertoire that shifted only slightly toward naive after ART. Inferences about post-ART repertoire changes were limited because no data were available on ART adherence, viral resistance or therapy changes. Samples dated from the mid-2000s to the late 2010s, and the ART regimens used may be less effective than current ones.

Participants were included only if at least one PBMC sample before ART initiation and at least two post-ART samples were available. Treatment was received in the United States of America by all participants with HIV. Cryopreserved samples of roughly 0.85-11 million PBMC were thawed and washed before DNA extraction. At the time of the earliest PBMC sample, participants with HIV were aged between 23 and 54 years. Per participant, PBMC samples came from 1-4 timepoints prior to ART initiation and 2-8 timepoints following ART initiation, for a median of 7 samples. For every participant, serial HIV viral load, CD4+ T-cell count, ART history and demographic data were obtained. A Qiagen kit on a QIAcube was used to extract genomic DNA from unsorted PBMC, with samples processed in batches of 12. Notes on this clone: The clone's antigen remains unknown. Per-base qualities were not stored, and no clone one base away is much larger.

The immunoSEQ hsTCRB v3.0 assay was used at survey level resolution to sequence the TRB variable region. The target sequencing depth for TRB was roughly 40,000-55,000 T-cell genomes per sample. TRB libraries were pooled and sequenced on an Illumina MiSeq using a v3 150-cycle kit. Turning to the authors' computational methods: Repertoire analysis was run in R within a reproducible Nextflow workflow that covered QC, data transformation and analysis. LymphoSeq2, an R package for AIRR-Seq data exploration, was used to implement custom analyses. After excluding a handful of samples that yielded fewer than 5000 total TRB sequences, 190 or so HIV repertoires remained for analysis. Of the roughly 180 retained HIV repertoires, 55 to 60 were collected before and approximately 130 after ART initiation. Each repertoire was downsampled to 5000 TRB nucleotide sequences, and summary statistics were averaged across 100 downsampling iterations. The analysis kept only TRB sequences whose CDR3 regions were at least seven amino acids long. A Shannon entropy-derived clonality score and the Gini coefficient were used to measure diversity. In repertoire networks, the top 5000 CDR3 amino acid sequences were linked whenever an edit distance of one separated two sequences. GLIPH2 predicted antigen specificity groups and MHC restriction for TRB CDR3 amino acid sequences. CDR3 amino acid sequences were matched against VDJdb and McPAS-TCR to flag known CMV, EBV, HIV or tissue antigen associations. Pre-ART, post-ART and control groups were compared with Wilcoxon signed-rank tests and Holm-Bonferroni correction. The clones in this table, taken by TCRdb from immuneACCESS, are in-frame only. Not every clone is retained; where verified, under half of the shortfall comes from an unresolved V gene, and the cause of the rest is unknown. That table supplies the V and J calls and clone size; D and trimming were determined from the DNA. The sample includes about 24,000 clones, with 84% observed a single time. The top ten clonotypes cover 2% to 2.5% of the sample.

The source of this sequence is a man aged 45-65 years with HIV. The sequences come from unsorted PBMCs, collected 3 years after starting antiretroviral therapy.

The CDR3 protein is CASSPRTGAAYEQYF. The DNA reads TGTGCCAGCAGCCCTCGGACAGGGGCGGCCTACGAGCAGTACTTC. The chain uses TRBV11-3 and TRBJ2-7; TRBD1 aligns with 9 central bases. V ends up 5 bases short and J 2 bases short, with an unmatched junction base count of 7. The CDR3 starts with the cysteine, ends with the phenylalanine, and has 15 residues. Just the 45-base CDR3 DNA is kept, in frame starting at base 1. The germline V gene supplies CDR1 SGHNT and CDR2 YENEEA. Where the CDR3 stops, the reference TRBV11-3 and TRBJ2-7 genes take over; the full variable domain is EAGVVQSPRYKIIEKKQPVAFWCNPISGHNTLYWYLQNLGQGPELLIRYENEEAVDDSQLPKDRFSAERLKGVDSTLKIQPAELGDSAVYLCASSPRTGAAYEQYFGPGTRLTVT.